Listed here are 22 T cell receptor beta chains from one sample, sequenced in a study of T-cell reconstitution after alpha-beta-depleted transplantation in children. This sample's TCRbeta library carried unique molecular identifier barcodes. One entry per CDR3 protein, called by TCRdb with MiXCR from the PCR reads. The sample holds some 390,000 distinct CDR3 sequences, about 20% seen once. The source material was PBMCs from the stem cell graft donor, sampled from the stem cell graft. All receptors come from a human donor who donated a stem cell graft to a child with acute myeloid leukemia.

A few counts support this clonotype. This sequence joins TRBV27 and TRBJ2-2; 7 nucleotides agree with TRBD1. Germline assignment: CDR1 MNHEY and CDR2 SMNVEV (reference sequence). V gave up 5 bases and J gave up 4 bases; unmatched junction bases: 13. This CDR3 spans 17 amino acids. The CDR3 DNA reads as TGTGCCAGCAGTCCGGGACAGATCGGGCGACTCACCGGGGAGCTGTTTTTT. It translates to CASSPGQIGRLTGELFF.

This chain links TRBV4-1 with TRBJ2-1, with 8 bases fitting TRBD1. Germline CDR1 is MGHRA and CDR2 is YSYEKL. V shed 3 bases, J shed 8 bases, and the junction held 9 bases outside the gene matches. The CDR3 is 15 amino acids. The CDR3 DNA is TGCGCCAGCAGCCAGCCAAGACAGGGGTTCCATGAGCAGTTCTTC. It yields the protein CASSQPRQGFHEQFF.

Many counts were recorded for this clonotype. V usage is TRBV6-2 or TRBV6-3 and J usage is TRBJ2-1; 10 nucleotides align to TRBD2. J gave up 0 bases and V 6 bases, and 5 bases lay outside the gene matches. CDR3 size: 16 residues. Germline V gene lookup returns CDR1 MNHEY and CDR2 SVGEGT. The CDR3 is CASRPGTSDSYNEQFF. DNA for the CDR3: TGTGCCAGCAGGCCCGGGACTAGCGACTCCTACAATGAGCAGTTCTTC.

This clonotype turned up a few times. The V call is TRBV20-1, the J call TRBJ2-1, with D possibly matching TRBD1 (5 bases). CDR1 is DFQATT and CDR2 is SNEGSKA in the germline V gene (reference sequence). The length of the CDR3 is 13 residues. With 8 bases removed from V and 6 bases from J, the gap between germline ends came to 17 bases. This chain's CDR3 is CSCSLDNGNEQFF. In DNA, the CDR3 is TGCAGTTGTAGCCTGGACAACGGCAATGAGCAGTTCTTC.

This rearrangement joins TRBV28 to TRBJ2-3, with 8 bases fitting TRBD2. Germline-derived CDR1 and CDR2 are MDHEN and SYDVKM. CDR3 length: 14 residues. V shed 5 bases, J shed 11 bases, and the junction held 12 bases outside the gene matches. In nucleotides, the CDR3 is TGTGCCAGCAGTCCACTATCAAGCGGGAGCGGGCAGTATTTT. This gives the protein CASSPLSSGSGQYF.

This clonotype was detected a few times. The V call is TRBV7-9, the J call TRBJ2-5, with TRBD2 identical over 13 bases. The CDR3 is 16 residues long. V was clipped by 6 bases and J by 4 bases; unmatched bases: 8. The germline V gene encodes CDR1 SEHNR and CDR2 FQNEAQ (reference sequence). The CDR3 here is CASRRAGLAGRETQYF. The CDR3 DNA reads TGTGCCAGCAGACGGGCGGGACTAGCGGGGAGAGAGACCCAGTACTTC. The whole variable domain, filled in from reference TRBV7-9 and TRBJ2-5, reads DTGVSQNPRHKITKRGQNVTFRCDPISEHNRLYWYRQTLGQGPEFLTYFQNEAQLEKSRLLSDRFSAERPKGSFSTLEIQRTEQGDSAMYLCASRRAGLAGRETQYFGPGTRLLVL.

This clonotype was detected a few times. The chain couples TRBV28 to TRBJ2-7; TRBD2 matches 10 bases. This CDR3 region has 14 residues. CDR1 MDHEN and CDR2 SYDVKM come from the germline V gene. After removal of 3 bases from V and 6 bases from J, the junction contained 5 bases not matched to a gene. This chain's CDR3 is CASSFWTSGSEQYF. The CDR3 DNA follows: TGTGCCAGCAGTTTCTGGACTAGCGGCTCCGAGCAGTACTTC.

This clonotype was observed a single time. In nucleotides, the CDR3 is TGTGCCAGCAGCTTCCGACAGGGGACCGAGCAGTACTTC. It specifies CASSFRQGTEQYF. The chain uses TRBV7-9 and TRBJ2-7; 8 bases map to TRBD1. CDR1 is SEHNR, CDR2 FQNEAQ, per germline (reference sequence). V gave up 3 bases and J gave up 6 bases; unmatched junction bases: 4. This CDR3 spans 13 amino acids.

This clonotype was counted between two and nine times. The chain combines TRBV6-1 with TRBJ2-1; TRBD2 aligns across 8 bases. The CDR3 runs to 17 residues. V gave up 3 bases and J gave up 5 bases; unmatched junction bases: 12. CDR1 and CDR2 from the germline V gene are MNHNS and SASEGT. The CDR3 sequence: CASSEILGLVVHNEQFF. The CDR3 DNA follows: TGTGCCAGCAGTGAGATTTTGGGACTAGTCGTGCACAATGAGCAGTTCTTC.

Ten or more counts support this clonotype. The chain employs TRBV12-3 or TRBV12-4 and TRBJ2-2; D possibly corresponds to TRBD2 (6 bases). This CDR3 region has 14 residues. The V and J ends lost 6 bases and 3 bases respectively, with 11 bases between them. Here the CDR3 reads CASSRDSYTGELFF. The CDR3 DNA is TGTGCCAGCAGCCGGGACTCCTACACCGGGGAGCTGTTTTTT.

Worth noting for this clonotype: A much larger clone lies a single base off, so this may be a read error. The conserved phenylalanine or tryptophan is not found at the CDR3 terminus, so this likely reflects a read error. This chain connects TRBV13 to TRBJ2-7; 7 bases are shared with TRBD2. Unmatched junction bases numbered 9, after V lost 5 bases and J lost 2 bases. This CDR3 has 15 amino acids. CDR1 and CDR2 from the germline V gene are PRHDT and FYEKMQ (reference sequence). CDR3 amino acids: CASSPPTSVPYEQYS. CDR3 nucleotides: TGTGCCAGCAGCCCCCCCACTAGCGTGCCCTACGAGCAGTACTCC.

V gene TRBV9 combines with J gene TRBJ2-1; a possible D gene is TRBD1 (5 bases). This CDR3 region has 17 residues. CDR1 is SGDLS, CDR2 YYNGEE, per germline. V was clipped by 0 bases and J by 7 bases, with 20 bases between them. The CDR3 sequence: CASSVDVWGYTENEQFF. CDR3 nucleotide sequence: TGTGCCAGCAGCGTAGATGTATGGGGCTATACGGAGAATGAGCAGTTCTTC.

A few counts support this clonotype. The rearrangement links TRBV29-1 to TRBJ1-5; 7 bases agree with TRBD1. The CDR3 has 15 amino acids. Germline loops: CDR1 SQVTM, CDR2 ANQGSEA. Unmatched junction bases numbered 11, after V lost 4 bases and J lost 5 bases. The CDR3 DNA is TGCAGCGTTGCGGGGGCGACAGGGAGGGATCAGCCCCAGCATTTT. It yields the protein CSVAGATGRDQPQHF.

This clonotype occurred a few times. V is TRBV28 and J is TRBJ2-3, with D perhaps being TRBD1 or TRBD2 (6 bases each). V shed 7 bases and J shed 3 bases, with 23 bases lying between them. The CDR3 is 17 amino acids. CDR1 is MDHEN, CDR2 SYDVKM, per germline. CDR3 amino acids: CASTNLGGLASTDTQYF. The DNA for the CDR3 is TGTGCCAGCACAAACTTGGGGGGCCTGGCGAGTACAGATACGCAGTATTTT. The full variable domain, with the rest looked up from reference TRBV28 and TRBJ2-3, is DVKVTQSSRYLVKRTGEKVFLECVQDMDHENMFWYRQDPGLGLRLIYFSYDVKMKEKGDIPEGYSVSREKKERFSLILESASTNQTSMYLCASTNLGGLASTDTQYFGPGTRLTVL.

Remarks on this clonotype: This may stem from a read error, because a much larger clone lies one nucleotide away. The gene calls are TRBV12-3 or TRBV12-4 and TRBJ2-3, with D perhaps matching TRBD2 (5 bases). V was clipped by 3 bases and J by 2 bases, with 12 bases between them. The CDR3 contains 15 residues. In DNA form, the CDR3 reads TGTGCCAGCAGTTTGGCGAGCGGATTCACAGATACGCAGTATTTT. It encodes CASSLASGFTDTQYF.

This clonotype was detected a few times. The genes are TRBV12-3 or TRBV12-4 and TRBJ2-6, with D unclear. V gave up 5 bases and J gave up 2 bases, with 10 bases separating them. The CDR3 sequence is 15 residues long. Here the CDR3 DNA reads TGTGCCAGCAGTCCTAACACGGCTGGGGCCAACGTCCTGACTTTC. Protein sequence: CASSPNTAGANVLTF.

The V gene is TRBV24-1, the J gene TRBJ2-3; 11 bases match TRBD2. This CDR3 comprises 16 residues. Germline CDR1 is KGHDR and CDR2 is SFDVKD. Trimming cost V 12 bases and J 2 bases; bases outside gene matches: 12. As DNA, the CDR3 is TGTGCCGAGGGCCCGGGACTAGCGGCATTCACAGATACGCAGTATTTT. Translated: CAEGPGLAAFTDTQYF.

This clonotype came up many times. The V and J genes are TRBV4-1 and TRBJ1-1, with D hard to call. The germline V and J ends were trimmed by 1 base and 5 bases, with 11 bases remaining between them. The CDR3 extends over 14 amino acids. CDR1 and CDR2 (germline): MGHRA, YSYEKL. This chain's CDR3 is CASSQVGSGTEAFF. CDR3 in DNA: TGCGCCAGCAGCCAAGTGGGGTCGGGGACTGAAGCTTTCTTT.

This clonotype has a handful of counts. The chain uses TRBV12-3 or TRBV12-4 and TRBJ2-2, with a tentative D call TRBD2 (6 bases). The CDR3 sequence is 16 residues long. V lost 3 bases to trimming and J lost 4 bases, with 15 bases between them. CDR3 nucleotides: TGTGCCAGCAGTTTCCCCAGGCTAGCGAGCACCGGGGAGCTGTTTTTT. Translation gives CASSFPRLASTGELFF.

The CDR3 loop is CSARVGQAAYEQYF. CDR3 DNA: TGCAGTGCTAGAGTGGGACAGGCAGCCTACGAGCAGTACTTC. The V call is TRBV20-1, the J call TRBJ2-7; 8 positions agree with TRBD1. The V segment lost 1 base and the J segment 2 bases; nucleotides outside the gene matches: 4. Germline CDR1 reads DFQATT; CDR2 reads SNEGSKA (reference sequence). CDR3 length: 14 residues.

CDR3 DNA sequence: TGTGCTAGTGGTGGGGCACTGACCTACAATGAGCAGTTCTTC. Residues: CASGGALTYNEQFF. The chain couples TRBV12-5 to TRBJ2-1; tentatively, D is TRBD1 (5 bases). The CDR3 is 14 residues long. Germline V gene lookup returns CDR1 LGHNT and CDR2 FRNRAP. Between the trimmed V and J ends, which lost 5 bases and 2 bases, there was a span of 10 bases.

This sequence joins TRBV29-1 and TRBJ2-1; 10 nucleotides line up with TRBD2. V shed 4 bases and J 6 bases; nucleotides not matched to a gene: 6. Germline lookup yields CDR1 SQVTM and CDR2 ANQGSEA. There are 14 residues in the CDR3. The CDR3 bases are TGCAGCGTTGTTCGGCTAGCGGGAGTCAATGAGCAGTTCTTC. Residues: CSVVRLAGVNEQFF.